This entry lists 30 T cell receptor beta chains sequenced from one sample in a study of response to subunit inactivated influenza vaccine. TCRdb re-called the RT-PCR reads through MiXCR, storing one row per CDR3 protein. Found here are 500,000 to 700,000 distinct CDR3 sequences, under 30% of them singletons; the top ten hold under 3.5%. Another study also made use of these data, one on T cells expressing NK-cell markers. That paper adds: For TCR beta, cDNA was produced by 5'RACE template switching with UMIs.

The sample consisted of CD4+ T cells sorted from PBMCs, taken approximately 13 days after vaccination. These receptor sequences come from a man in his fifties who received an inactivated influenza vaccine.

The V call is TRBV5-1, the J call TRBJ1-6, with D perhaps TRBD1 (5 bases). Germline-derived CDR1 and CDR2 are SGHRS and YFSETQ. With 1 base removed from V and 9 bases from J, the gap between germline ends came to 14 bases. The CDR3 runs to 15 residues. The CDR3 loop reads CASSLSPGVGSPLHF. CDR3 DNA: TGCGCCAGCAGCTTGTCTCCGGGGGTCGGTTCACCCCTCCACTTT.

At least ten counts were recorded for this clonotype. The V gene is TRBV11-2, the J gene TRBJ2-2; perhaps TRBD2 as D (5 bases). The V end was cut by 1 base, the J end by 0 bases, with 6 bases between. Germline assignment: CDR1 SGHAT and CDR2 FQNNGV. The CDR3 runs to 15 residues. In nucleotides, the CDR3 is TGTGCCAGCAGCTTAGTCGGGACGAACACCGGGGAGCTGTTTTTT. This translates into CASSLVGTNTGELFF. Filled out from reference TRBV11-2 and TRBJ2-2, the complete variable domain reads EAGVAQSPRYKIIEKRQSVAFWCNPISGHATLYWYQQILGQGPKLLIQFQNNGVVDDSQLPKDRFSAERLKGVDSTLKIQPAKLEDSAVYLCASSLVGTNTGELFFGEGSRLTVL.

A few counts support this clonotype. This sequence joins TRBV29-1 and TRBJ2-3; D is perhaps TRBD2 (5 bases). Germline assignment: CDR1 SQVTM and CDR2 ANQGSEA. This CDR3 comprises 13 residues. V lost 7 bases to trimming and J lost 0 bases, with 11 bases between them. CDR3: CSAWRSSTDTQYF. The CDR3 nucleotides read TGCAGCGCTTGGAGGTCTAGCACAGATACGCAGTATTTT.

The rearrangement joins TRBV4-2 to TRBJ2-2, with a possible D match to TRBD1 (5 bases). V was cut by 3 bases and J by 3 bases, with 17 bases left in between. The CDR3 is made up of 17 amino acids. Germline CDR1 reads LGHNA; CDR2 reads YNFKEQ. CDR3 DNA sequence: TGTGCCAGCAGCCAGCACCAGGGTGTCGCTGACACCGGGGAGCTGTTTTTT. This sequence encodes CASSQHQGVADTGELFF.

This clonotype was recorded many times. This chain connects TRBV18 to TRBJ2-7, with D possibly matching TRBD1 (6 bases). The V end was cut by 2 bases, the J end by 1 base, with 6 bases between. The germline V gene has CDR1 KGHSH and CDR2 LQKENI. This CDR3 spans 13 amino acids. CDR3 DNA: TGTGCCAGCTCACCAGGGACATCCTACGAGCAGTACTTC. It codes for CASSPGTSYEQYF.

The chain has TRBV4-3 and TRBJ2-1; unclear D gene. CDR1 is LGHNA, CDR2 YSLEER, per germline. The germline V and J ends were trimmed by 0 bases and 6 bases, with 18 bases remaining between them. The CDR3 consists of 17 residues. CDR3 sequence reads: CASSQDLKWTYRNEQFF. The CDR3 DNA sequence: TGCGCCAGCAGCCAAGATCTGAAGTGGACCTACCGCAATGAGCAGTTCTTC.

This clonotype was seen only once. One end of the junction does not line up with germline, which may come from a read error. This chain uses TRBV4-2 with TRBJ2-2; tentatively, D is TRBD2 (6 bases). CDR3 length equals 15 residues. Per the germline V gene, CDR1 is LGHNA and CDR2 is YNFKEQ. CDR3 region: CAISQESSDTGELFF. The DNA of the CDR3 is TGTGCCATCAGCCAAGAATCTAGCGACACCGGGGAGCTGTTTTTT.

This clonotype has ten or more counts. The chain employs TRBV12-3 or TRBV12-4 and TRBJ2-2; D ambiguous. The length of the CDR3 is 15 residues. V lost 7 bases and J 0 bases, leaving 12 bases between the germline ends. CDR3 sequence: CASTQATANTGELFF. The CDR3 DNA follows: TGTGCCAGCACCCAGGCAACAGCGAACACCGGGGAGCTGTTTTTT.

The chain employs TRBV5-1 and TRBJ2-1; D tentatively fits TRBD1 or TRBD2 (6 bases each). This CDR3 has 14 residues. From germline, CDR1 is SGHRS and CDR2 YFSETQ. The V and J ends lost 5 bases and 3 bases respectively, with 12 bases between them. The CDR3 loop reads CASRGGLDYNEQFF. The CDR3 nucleotides read TGCGCCAGCAGAGGGGGGTTAGACTACAATGAGCAGTTCTTC. The full variable domain, rest sourced from reference TRBV5-1 and TRBJ2-1, is KAGVTQTPRYLIKTRGQQVTLSCSPISGHRSVSWYQQTPGQGLQFLFEYFSETQRNKGNFPGRFSGRQFSNSRSEMNVSTLELGDSALYLCASRGGLDYNEQFFGPGTRLTVL.

The chain is built from TRBV20-1 and TRBJ1-1; TRBD1 matches at 7 bases. This CDR3 region has 13 residues. Germline V gene data show CDR1 as DFQATT and CDR2 as SNEGSKA (reference sequence). Trimming cost V 6 bases and J 1 base; bases outside gene matches: 5. CDR3 nucleotide sequence: TGCAGTGCCCCGACAGGGCGGAACACTGAAGCTTTCTTT. Translation gives CSAPTGRNTEAFF.

This clonotype was detected only a few times. The CDR3, as DNA: TGCGCCAGCAGCCAACCCCCCTCATTTGGACTCTACGAGCAGTACTTC. It codes for CASSQPPSFGLYEQYF. V and J are TRBV4-3 and TRBJ2-7; possible D gene TRBD2, 5 bases. V was pared by 2 bases and J by 3 bases, with 17 bases between. CDR3 length equals 16 residues. Germline assignment: CDR1 LGHNA and CDR2 YSLEER.

This clonotype was found many times. This chain links TRBV6-2 or TRBV6-3 with TRBJ2-1; 9 positions match TRBD2. The CDR3 sequence is 15 residues long. The V and J ends lost 5 bases and 2 bases, in that order; junction bases with no gene match: 4. Germline V gives CDR1 MNHEY, CDR2 SVGEGT. The CDR3 bases are TGTGCCAGCAGTCCCCTAGCGGGGCCCTACAATGAGCAGTTCTTC. Its protein product is CASSPLAGPYNEQFF.

This clonotype has just a few counts. The chain is built from TRBV4-3 and TRBJ2-1, with D tentatively TRBD1 or TRBD2 (5 bases each). The CDR3 spans 16 residues. Looked up from germline, CDR1 is LGHNA and CDR2 is YSLEER. Trimming left V 1 base short and J 0 bases short, with 10 bases between. The CDR3 DNA reads TGCGCCAGCAGCCAAGCAGGGACGAGCTCCTACAATGAGCAGTTCTTC. Protein sequence: CASSQAGTSSYNEQFF.

This clonotype was recorded a few times. This sequence joins TRBV14 and TRBJ2-7; the D gene is possibly TRBD1 (6 bases). The CDR3 covers 15 residues. Trimming removed 1 base at V and 3 bases at J, with 13 bases between. Germline V gives CDR1 SGHDN, CDR2 FVKESK. CDR3 region: CASSQATGSVYEQYF. Written as DNA, the CDR3 is TGTGCCAGCAGCCAAGCAACAGGGAGTGTCTACGAGCAGTACTTC.

CDR3 in amino acids: CSVGQGDGYTF. The CDR3 DNA reads as TGCAGCGTTGGACAGGGGGACGGCTACACCTTC. The V and J genes are TRBV29-1 and TRBJ1-2; TRBD1 matches 9 bases. Germline loops: CDR1 SQVTM, CDR2 ANQGSEA. V dropped 4 bases and J dropped 8; count of bases not matched to a gene: 2. CDR3 length equals 11 residues.

This clonotype has a handful of counts. V is TRBV20-1 and J is TRBJ1-5, with TRBD1 identical over 7 bases. Trimming took 2 bases from V and 4 from J; bases not matched to a gene: 8. The CDR3 loop spans 15 amino acids. CDR1 is DFQATT, CDR2 SNEGSKA, per germline (reference sequence). DNA of the CDR3: TGCAGTGCTAGATATGACAGGGCCGGGAATCAGCCCCAGCATTTT. Its protein product is CSARYDRAGNQPQHF.

The rearrangement joins TRBV6-2 or TRBV6-3 to TRBJ2-2, with D perhaps TRBD1 (6 bases). CDR3 length: 16 amino acids. Germline values: CDR1 MNHEY, CDR2 SVGEGT. V lost 5 bases, J lost 0 bases, and 13 bases lay in between. CDR3 loop: CASSPRRDTNTGELFF. CDR3 nucleotide sequence: TGTGCCAGCAGTCCTCGTAGGGACACGAACACCGGGGAGCTGTTTTTT.

J is TRBJ2-2 and V is TRBV7-9; D ambiguous. There are 15 residues in the CDR3. V was cut by 0 bases and J by 2 bases, with 7 bases left in between. Germline CDR1 reads SEHNR; CDR2 reads FQNEAQ (reference sequence). CDR3 nucleotide sequence: TGTGCCAGCAGCTTAGCGCTCAGCAACACCGGGGAGCTGTTTTTT. It codes for CASSLALSNTGELFF. The entire variable domain, with the rest obtained from reference TRBV7-9 and TRBJ2-2, is as follows: DTGVSQNPRHKITKRGQNVTFRCDPISEHNRLYWYRQTLGQGPEFLTYFQNEAQLEKSRLLSDRFSAERPKGSFSTLEIQRTEQGDSAMYLCASSLALSNTGELFFGEGSRLTVL.

The chain employs TRBV7-7 and TRBJ2-3; D is uncertain. Trimming removed 4 bases from V and 5 bases from J, with 10 bases in between. The germline CDR1 and CDR2 sequences are SSHAT and FNYEAQ (reference sequence). The CDR3 spans 13 residues. The CDR3 here is CASSSGPRDTQYF. In DNA, the CDR3 is TGTGCCAGCAGCTCAGGACCTAGAGATACGCAGTATTTT.

This clonotype appeared a few times. J is TRBJ1-1 and V is TRBV12-3 or TRBV12-4; D is unclear. Trimming shortened V by 1 base and J by 1 base, and 7 bases separated the two germline ends. The CDR3 length is 14 residues. Written as DNA, the CDR3 is TGTGCCAGCAGTTTAGAGGTTGCGAACACTGAAGCTTTCTTT. It yields the protein CASSLEVANTEAFF.

Only a few counts were recorded for this clonotype. The rearrangement links TRBV29-1 to TRBJ2-1; 8 nucleotides line up with TRBD1. Germline V lookup: CDR1 SQVTM, CDR2 ANQGSEA. The CDR3 consists of 13 residues. V was pared by 7 bases and J by 7 bases, with 9 bases of the junction left unmatched. The DNA for the CDR3 is TGCAGCGGGGGGACAGGAGCAGGGAATGAGCAGTTCTTC. It specifies CSGGTGAGNEQFF.

The chain couples TRBV11-1 to TRBJ2-7; 7 nucleotides match TRBD2. V lost 5 bases, J lost 3 bases, and 22 bases stayed unmatched. Germline lookup yields CDR1 SGHAT and CDR2 FQDESV (reference sequence). This CDR3 contains 19 residues. CDR3 bases: TGTGCCAGCAGCCCCGGACTAGTGAAGGTCGACCGCCTGTACTACGAGCAGTACTTC. This codes for CASSPGLVKVDRLYYEQYF.

In this sample, this clonotype turned up a few times. The chain recombines TRBV20-1 with TRBJ2-2; TRBD2 matches at 10 bases. The CDR3 has 16 residues. Germline assignment: CDR1 DFQATT and CDR2 SNEGSKA (reference sequence). Trimming cost V 4 bases and J 2 bases; bases outside gene matches: 7. This chain's CDR3 is CSATTVAGGNTGELFF. CDR3 bases: TGCAGTGCTACCACTGTAGCGGGGGGAAACACCGGGGAGCTGTTTTTT.

The chain carries TRBV28 and TRBJ1-4, with 7 bases that match TRBD1. V lost 5 bases to trimming and J lost 5 bases; unmatched junction nucleotides: 8. The CDR3 consists of 15 residues. Germline CDR1 is MDHEN and CDR2 is SYDVKM. CDR3 region: CASSVPGGTNEKLFF. In nucleotides, the CDR3 is TGTGCCAGCAGTGTCCCAGGGGGGACAAATGAAAAACTGTTTTTT. Variable domain in full (rest from reference TRBV28 and TRBJ1-4): DVKVTQSSRYLVKRTGEKVFLECVQDMDHENMFWYRQDPGLGLRLIYFSYDVKMKEKGDIPEGYSVSREKKERFSLILESASTNQTSMYLCASSVPGGTNEKLFFGSGTQLSVL.

This clonotype occurred a few times. The rearrangement uses TRBV14 and TRBJ1-1; D unresolved. There are 16 residues in the CDR3. V was shortened by 2 bases and J by 0 bases, with 13 bases between the two germline ends. CDR1 is SGHDN and CDR2 is FVKESK in the germline V gene. Written as DNA, the CDR3 is TGTGCCAGCAGCCAACCTCCCGGGAATTTGAACACTGAAGCTTTCTTT. It is translated as CASSQPPGNLNTEAFF.

This clonotype has just one count. V gene TRBV6-2 or TRBV6-3 combines with J gene TRBJ2-7; 7 bases map to TRBD1. The CDR3 has 12 residues. The germline V gene has CDR1 MNHEY and CDR2 SVGEGT. Trimming took 5 bases from V and 7 from J; bases not matched to a gene: 5. CDR3 loop: CASSDFRGEQYF. The CDR3 nucleotides read TGTGCCAGCAGTGATTTCAGGGGGGAGCAGTACTTC.

The V and J genes are TRBV25-1 and TRBJ2-2, with 7 bases matching TRBD1. V shed 9 bases, J shed 1 base, and the junction held 8 bases outside the gene matches. There are 15 residues in the CDR3. Germline CDR1 reads MGHDK; CDR2 reads SYGVNS. The CDR3 DNA reads TGTGCCAGTACCTCAGGGGGAATGAACACCGGGGAGCTGTTTTTT. It translates to CASTSGGMNTGELFF. Supplemented by reference TRBV25-1 and TRBJ2-2, the full variable domain reads EADIYQTPRYLVIGTGKKITLECSQTMGHDKMYWYQQDPGMELHLIHYSYGVNSTEKGDLSSESTVSRIRTEHFPLTLESARPSHTSQYLCASTSGGMNTGELFFGEGSRLTVL.

This chain links TRBV29-1 with TRBJ2-1; D perhaps matches TRBD2 (6 bases). CDR1 SQVTM and CDR2 ANQGSEA come from the germline V gene. Trimming removed 8 bases at V and 9 bases at J, with 32 bases between. The CDR3 covers 17 residues. CDR3 coding DNA: TGCAGCCCTGGTGGGCAGGGACTCCCTCGCCGACACACTGAGCAGTTCTTC. Its translation: CSPGGQGLPRRHTEQFF.

This clonotype was observed a few times. The rearrangement uses TRBV12-3 or TRBV12-4 and TRBJ1-2; maybe TRBD1 (5 bases). This CDR3 spans 15 amino acids. Trimming cost V 3 bases and J 2 bases, with 13 bases left between them. This CDR3 is CASSFETAKNYGYTF. CDR3 coding DNA: TGTGCCAGCAGTTTCGAGACAGCCAAAAACTATGGCTACACCTTC.

This clonotype was counted between two and nine times. V gene TRBV5-6 combines with J gene TRBJ2-7, with 7 nucleotides matching TRBD2. J was trimmed by 0 bases and V by 0 bases; bases with no gene match: 12. The CDR3 runs 18 residues. Germline V CDR1 and CDR2: SGHDT, YYEEEE. The CDR3 protein is CASSLASSYGGSSYEQYF. CDR3 bases: TGTGCCAGCAGCTTGGCTTCTTCGTATGGCGGGAGCTCCTACGAGCAGTACTTC. Combining the CDR3 with reference TRBV5-6 and TRBJ2-7 gives the whole variable domain DAGVTQSPTHLIKTRGQQVTLRCSPKSGHDTVSWYQQALGQGPQFIFQYYEEEERQRGNFPDRFSGHQFPNYSSELNVNALLLGDSALYLCASSLASSYGGSSYEQYFGPGTRLTVT.